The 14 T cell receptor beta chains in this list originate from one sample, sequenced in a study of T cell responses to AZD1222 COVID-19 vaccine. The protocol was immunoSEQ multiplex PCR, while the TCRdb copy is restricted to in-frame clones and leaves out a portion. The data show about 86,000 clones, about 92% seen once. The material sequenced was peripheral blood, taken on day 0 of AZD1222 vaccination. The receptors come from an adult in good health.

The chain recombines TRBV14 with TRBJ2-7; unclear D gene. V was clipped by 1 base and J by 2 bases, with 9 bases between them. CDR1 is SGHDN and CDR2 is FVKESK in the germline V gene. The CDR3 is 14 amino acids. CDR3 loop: CASSQGAGTYEQYF. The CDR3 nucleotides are TGTGCCAGCAGCCAAGGGGCTGGAACCTACGAGCAGTACTTC.

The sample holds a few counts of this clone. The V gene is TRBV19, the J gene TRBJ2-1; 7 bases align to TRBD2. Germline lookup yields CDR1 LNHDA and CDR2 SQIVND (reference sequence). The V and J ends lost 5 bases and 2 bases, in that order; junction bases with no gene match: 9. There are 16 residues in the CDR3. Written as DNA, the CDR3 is TGTGCCAGTAGTCCTTCAACTAGCGATCCCTACAATGAGCAGTTCTTC. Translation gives CASSPSTSDPYNEQFF. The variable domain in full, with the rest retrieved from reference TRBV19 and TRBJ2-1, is DGGITQSPKYLFRKEGQNVTLSCEQNLNHDAMYWYRQDPGQGLRLIYYSQIVNDFQKGDIAEGYSVSREKKESFPLTVTSAQKNPTAFYLCASSPSTSDPYNEQFFGPGTRLTVL.

This chain's CDR3 is CASSPTSGVDEQFF. The CDR3 DNA is TGTGCCAGCAGTCCGACTAGCGGGGTGGATGAGCAGTTCTTC. This sequence joins TRBV27 and TRBJ2-1, with 11 bases that match TRBD2. Unmatched junction bases numbered 5, after V lost 5 bases and J lost 8 bases. The germline CDR1 and CDR2 sequences are MNHEY and SMNVEV (reference sequence). This CDR3 is built from 14 residues.

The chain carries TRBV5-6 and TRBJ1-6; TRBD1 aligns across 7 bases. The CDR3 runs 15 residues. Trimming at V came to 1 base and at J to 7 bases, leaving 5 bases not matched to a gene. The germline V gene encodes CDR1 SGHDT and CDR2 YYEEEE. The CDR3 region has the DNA TGTGCCAGCAGCTTGAGGGGGCAGACGAATTCACCCCTCCACTTT. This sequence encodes CASSLRGQTNSPLHF.

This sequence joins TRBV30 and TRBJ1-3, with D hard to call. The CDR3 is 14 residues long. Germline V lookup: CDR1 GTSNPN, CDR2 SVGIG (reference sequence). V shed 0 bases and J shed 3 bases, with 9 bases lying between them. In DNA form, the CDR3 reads TGTGCCTGGAGTGTAGGAGGTAGTGGAAACACCATATATTTT. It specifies CAWSVGGSGNTIYF.

Written as DNA, the CDR3 is TGCAGTGCTAGTACCCGGGACAGGGACCTCTCTGGGGCCAACGTCCTGACTTTC. It codes for CSASTRDRDLSGANVLTF. The chain has TRBV20-1 and TRBJ2-6; the match to TRBD1 covers 9 bases. Germline CDR1 DFQATT, CDR2 SNEGSKA (reference sequence). Trimming took 3 bases from V and 0 from J; bases not matched to a gene: 9. The CDR3 covers 18 residues.

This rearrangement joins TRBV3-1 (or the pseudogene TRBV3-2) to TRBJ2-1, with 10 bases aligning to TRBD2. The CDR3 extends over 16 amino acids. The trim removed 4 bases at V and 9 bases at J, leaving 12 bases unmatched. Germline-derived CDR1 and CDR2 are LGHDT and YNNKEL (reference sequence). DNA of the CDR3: TGTGCCAGCAGCCGGGTAAGCGGGGGGGCCGTGATTGAGCAGTTCTTC. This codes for CASSRVSGGAVIEQFF.

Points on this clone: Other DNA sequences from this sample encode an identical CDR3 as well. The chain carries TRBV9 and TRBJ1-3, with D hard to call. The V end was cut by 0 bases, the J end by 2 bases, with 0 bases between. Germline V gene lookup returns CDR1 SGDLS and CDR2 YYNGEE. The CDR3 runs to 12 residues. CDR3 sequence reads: CASSVAGNTIYF. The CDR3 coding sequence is TGTGCCAGCAGCGTAGCTGGAAACACCATATATTTT.

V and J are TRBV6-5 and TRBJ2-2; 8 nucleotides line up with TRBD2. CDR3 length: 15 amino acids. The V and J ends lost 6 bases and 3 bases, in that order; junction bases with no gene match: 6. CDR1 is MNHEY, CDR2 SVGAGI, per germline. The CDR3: CASRAGGADTGELFF. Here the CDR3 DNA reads TGTGCCAGCAGAGCCGGGGGGGCGGACACCGGGGAGCTGTTTTTT.

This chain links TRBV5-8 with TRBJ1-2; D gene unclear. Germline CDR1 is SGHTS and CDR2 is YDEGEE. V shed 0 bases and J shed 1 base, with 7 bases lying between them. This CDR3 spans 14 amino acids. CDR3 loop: CASSLARSNYGYTF. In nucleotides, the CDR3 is TGTGCCAGCAGCTTGGCCAGGAGTAACTATGGCTACACCTTC. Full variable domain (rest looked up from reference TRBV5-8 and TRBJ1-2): EAGVTQSPTHLIKTRGQQATLRCSPISGHTSVYWYQQALGLGLQFLLWYDEGEERNRGNFPPRFSGRQFPNYSSELNVNALELEDSALYLCASSLARSNYGYTFGSGTRLTVV.

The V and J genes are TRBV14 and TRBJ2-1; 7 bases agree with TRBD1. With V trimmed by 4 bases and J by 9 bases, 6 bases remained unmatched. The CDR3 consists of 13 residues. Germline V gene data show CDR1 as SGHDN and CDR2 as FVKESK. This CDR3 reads CASSLDRASEQFF. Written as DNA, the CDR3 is TGTGCCAGCAGCCTCGACAGGGCTAGTGAGCAGTTCTTC. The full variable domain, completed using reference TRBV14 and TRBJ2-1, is EAGVTQFPSHSVIEKGQTVTLRCDPISGHDNLYWYRRVMGKEIKFLLHFVKESKQDESGMPNNRFLAERTGGTYSTLKVQPAELEDSGVYFCASSLDRASEQFFGPGTRLTVL.

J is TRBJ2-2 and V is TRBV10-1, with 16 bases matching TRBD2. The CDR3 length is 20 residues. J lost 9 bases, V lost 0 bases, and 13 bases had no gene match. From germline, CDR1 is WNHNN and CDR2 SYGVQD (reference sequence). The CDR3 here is CASSESGTSGRAESLRELFF. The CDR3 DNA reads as TGCGCCAGCAGTGAGTCAGGGACTAGCGGGAGGGCCGAATCCCTCCGGGAGCTGTTTTTT.

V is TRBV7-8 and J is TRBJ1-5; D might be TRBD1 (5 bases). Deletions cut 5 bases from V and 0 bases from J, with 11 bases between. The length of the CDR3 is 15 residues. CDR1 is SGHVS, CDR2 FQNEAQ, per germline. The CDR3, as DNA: TGTGCCAGCAGCCCCGGGGGGTATAGCAATCAGCCCCAGCATTTT. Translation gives CASSPGGYSNQPQHF.

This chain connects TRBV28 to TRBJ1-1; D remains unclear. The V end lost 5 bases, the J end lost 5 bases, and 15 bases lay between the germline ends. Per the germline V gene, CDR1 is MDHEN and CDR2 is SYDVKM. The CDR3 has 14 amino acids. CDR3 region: CASSNNRRATEAFF. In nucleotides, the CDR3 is TGTGCCAGCAGTAACAATCGACGGGCAACTGAAGCTTTCTTT.